Presented here are 12 T cell receptor beta chains from one specimen sequenced in a study of blood T cells in healthy people across ages (dated by TCRdb to the mid-2010s). The library was produced with 5' RACE. A second PCR of roughly 7 to 11 cycles was performed with a sample-barcoded 5' primer and a J-beta primer mix. The public sequencing data were trimmed at Q25 with fastp and processed into clonotypes with MiXCR by TCRdb, which kept only in-frame beta chains. Records with the same CDR3 protein are collapsed into one entry carrying the most frequent genes and DNA. This sample lists approximately 1,700,000 distinct CDR3 sequences; about 39% were detected once. About 23% of the sample is in the top ten clones. Sequenced: blood. The source of these receptors is a human donor in good health.

This clonotype came up a few times. The germline gene is not matched at one end of the junction; a read error may be the cause. This chain connects TRBV20-1 to TRBJ1-2; D is undetermined. The CDR3 runs 12 residues. Germline V gene lookup returns CDR1 DFQATT and CDR2 SNEGSKA (reference sequence). CDR3 sequence: CSASGNSDGCTF. CDR3 coding DNA: TGCAGTGCTAGTGGTAACTCCGATGGCTGCACCTTC.

This clonotype has more than one count but fewer than ten. This rearrangement joins TRBV5-1 to TRBJ2-1, with TRBD2 matching over 12 bases. Trimming cost V 1 base and J 0 bases; bases outside gene matches: 11. The germline V gene has CDR1 SGHRS and CDR2 YFSETQ. CDR3 length: 20 residues. Written as DNA, the CDR3 is TGCGCCAGCAGCTTGAGGTCGAGGCTAGCGGGGGGGAGCTCCTACAATGAGCAGTTCTTC. Translated: CASSLRSRLAGGSSYNEQFF.

The chain recombines TRBV24-1 with TRBJ1-5; TRBD1 is a possible D gene (5 bases). The CDR3 contains 13 residues. CDR1 is KGHDR, CDR2 SFDVKD, per germline. Trimming stripped 6 bases from V and 3 bases from J, with 8 bases between. CDR3 loop: CATSWGNNQPQHF. The CDR3 DNA follows: TGTGCCACCAGTTGGGGGAACAATCAGCCCCAGCATTTT.

The CDR3 region has the DNA TGTGCCAGCGCCCCGGGACAGGAGATCTCCTACGAGCAGTACTTC. Encoded protein: CASAPGQEISYEQYF. The chain recombines TRBV27 with TRBJ2-7, with 8 bases matching TRBD1. Trimming removed 8 bases from V and 0 bases from J; junction bases left unmatched: 9. This CDR3 region has 15 residues. The germline gives CDR1 MNHEY, CDR2 SMNVEV (reference sequence).

The chain combines TRBV15 with TRBJ2-7, with D unclear. Trimming removed 5 bases at V and 1 base at J, with 12 bases between. The germline V gene encodes CDR1 LNHNV and CDR2 YYDKDF (reference sequence). This CDR3 region has 14 residues. The CDR3 protein is CATSEPPESYEQYF. DNA of the CDR3: TGTGCCACCAGCGAGCCACCGGAGTCCTACGAGCAGTACTTC.

This clonotype was counted a few times. The J gene is TRBJ2-1, the V gene TRBV29-1; D unresolved. Germline V gene sequence: CDR1 SQVTM, CDR2 ANQGSEA. V was shortened by 6 bases and J by 0 bases, with 9 bases between the two germline ends. This CDR3 has 13 residues. CDR3 in DNA: TGCAGCGTCCGGAAGGGCTCCTACAATGAGCAGTTCTTC. The encoded protein is CSVRKGSYNEQFF.

The chain carries TRBV5-1 and TRBJ2-3; unclear D gene. Germline CDR1 is SGHRS and CDR2 is YFSETQ. The V and J ends lost 0 bases and 4 bases respectively, with 9 bases between them. The CDR3 is made up of 14 amino acids. CDR3 region: CASSLAISADTQYF. CDR3 sequence (DNA): TGCGCCAGCAGCTTGGCTATAAGCGCAGATACGCAGTATTTT.

This clonotype was found many times. The J gene is TRBJ2-1, the V gene TRBV7-9; TRBD2 aligns across 10 bases. The V gene end was trimmed by 4 bases and the J gene end by 0 bases; junction bases not matched to a gene: 9. The CDR3 is 18 amino acids. Germline assignment: CDR1 SEHNR and CDR2 FQNEAQ (reference sequence). CDR3 in amino acids: CASSSIAGGINSYNEQFF. The CDR3, as DNA: TGTGCCAGCAGCTCCATAGCGGGGGGTATTAACTCCTACAATGAGCAGTTCTTC. The variable domain in full, with the rest retrieved from reference TRBV7-9 and TRBJ2-1, is DTGVSQNPRHKITKRGQNVTFRCDPISEHNRLYWYRQTLGQGPEFLTYFQNEAQLEKSRLLSDRFSAERPKGSFSTLEIQRTEQGDSAMYLCASSSIAGGINSYNEQFFGPGTRLTVL.

This clonotype showed up just a few times. This chain connects TRBV29-1 to TRBJ1-2; D not resolved. From germline, CDR1 is SQVTM and CDR2 ANQGSEA. V lost 4 bases and J lost 8, with 11 bases in between. This CDR3 spans 11 amino acids. The CDR3 DNA is TGCAGCGTTGCTATTGGGATCGGCTACACCTTC. Its translation is CSVAIGIGYTF. The full variable domain, its missing parts supplied by reference TRBV29-1 and TRBJ1-2, is SAVISQKPSRDICQRGTSLTIQCQVDSQVTMMFWYRQQPGQSLTLIATANQGSEATYESGFVIDKFPISRPNLTFSTLTVSNMSPEDSSIYLCSVAIGIGYTFGSGTRLTVV.

The rearrangement joins TRBV7-9 to TRBJ2-5; D uncertain. Germline V lookup: CDR1 SEHNR, CDR2 FQNEAQ (reference sequence). The CDR3 sequence is 10 residues long. The V end was cut by 8 bases, the J end by 5 bases, with 6 bases between. In DNA, the CDR3 is TGTGCCAGCTCATGGGAGACCCAGTACTTC. Protein sequence: CASSWETQYF.

This clonotype was counted between two and nine times. The rearrangement links TRBV10-3 to TRBJ1-2, with a tentative D call TRBD1 (5 bases). The ends were cut back, 6 bases at V and 7 bases at J, with 12 bases in the middle. The CDR3 consists of 12 residues. Germline CDR1 is ENHRY and CDR2 is SYGVKD. In DNA, the CDR3 is TGTGCCATCAGGCCCCAGGGAGGTGGCTACACCTTC. It encodes CAIRPQGGGYTF.

V usage is TRBV9 and J usage is TRBJ2-3; the D call may be TRBD1 or TRBD2 (5 bases each). The germline gives CDR1 SGDLS, CDR2 YYNGEE. The ends were cut back, 0 bases at V and 6 bases at J, with 11 bases in the middle. The CDR3 covers 14 residues. In DNA form, the CDR3 reads TGTGCCAGCAGCGTAGTGGGGGATGAGGATACGCAGTATTTT. This encodes CASSVVGDEDTQYF.